One and the same sample provided the 9 T cell receptor beta chains below, sequenced in a study of cytomegalovirus exposure and HLA in healthy donors. PCR employed 60 Vbeta and 13 Jbeta primers. The method was immunoSEQ multiplex PCR; TCRdb's version includes in-frame clones alone and lacks a portion of them. The sample has fewer than 45,000 clones; 85% to 95% are singletons. Input material: PBMCs. These receptors came from a woman aged 18-29 years in good health and CMV-seronegative.

As regards this clone: The junction and the germline gene differ at one end; a read error may be behind it. V usage is TRBV27 and J usage is TRBJ2-1; 14 positions agree with TRBD2. CDR1 is MNHEY, CDR2 SMNVEV, per germline (reference sequence). This CDR3 has 17 residues. CDR3 DNA: TGTGCCAGCAGTTCCCTGACTAGCGGGAGGGCCTATAATGAGCAGTTCTTC. The encoded protein is CASSSLTSGRAYNEQFF.

About this clone: The same CDR3 can be traced to other DNA sequences in this sample. The chain has TRBV19 and TRBJ2-1, with 7 bases identical to TRBD1. The CDR3 has 14 amino acids. The germline gives CDR1 LNHDA, CDR2 SQIVND (reference sequence). Unmatched junction bases numbered 8, after V lost 5 bases and J lost 7 bases. CDR3 in amino acids: CASSPDRVSNEQFF. CDR3 sequence (DNA): TGTGCCAGTAGTCCCGACAGGGTCTCTAATGAGCAGTTCTTC. Variable domain in full (rest from reference TRBV19 and TRBJ2-1): DGGITQSPKYLFRKEGQNVTLSCEQNLNHDAMYWYRQDPGQGLRLIYYSQIVNDFQKGDIAEGYSVSREKKESFPLTVTSAQKNPTAFYLCASSPDRVSNEQFFGPGTRLTVL.

This clone has just a few counts. For the CDR3, the DNA is TGTGCCAGTAGTATGTCTGGAGGGAGGCAAGAGACCCAGTACTTC. It specifies CASSMSGGRQETQYF. The chain employs TRBV19 and TRBJ2-5; a possible D gene is TRBD2 (6 bases). Trimming left V 3 bases short and J 2 bases short, with 13 bases between. Per the germline V gene, CDR1 is LNHDA and CDR2 is SQIVND (reference sequence). The CDR3 is 15 residues long.

The chain carries TRBV28 and TRBJ1-2, with D possibly being TRBD1 (5 bases). CDR3 length: 12 residues. Germline assignment: CDR1 MDHEN and CDR2 SYDVKM. Trimming removed 3 bases from V and 5 bases from J, with 7 bases in between. CDR3 in DNA: TGTGCCAGCAGTTTCAGGGCTTATGGCTACACCTTC. Translation: CASSFRAYGYTF.

The gene calls are TRBV10-3 and TRBJ2-1, with 10 bases that match TRBD2. After removal of 7 bases from V and 3 bases from J, the junction contained 3 bases not matched to a gene. This CDR3 contains 14 residues. CDR1 and CDR2 from the germline V gene are ENHRY and SYGVKD. The chain's CDR3 is CAINSGRYYNEQFF. The CDR3 nucleotides read TGTGCCATCAATAGCGGGAGGTACTACAATGAGCAGTTCTTC.

This sequence joins TRBV19 and TRBJ2-7, with D possibly TRBD1 on 6 matching bases. Germline V gene data show CDR1 as LNHDA and CDR2 as SQIVND (reference sequence). This CDR3 contains 15 residues. V was clipped by 3 bases and J by 4 bases, with 16 bases between them. CDR3 DNA sequence: TGTGCCAGTAGTATCCCTTCAGTCAGGGGTTACGAGCAGTACTTC. Encoded protein: CASSIPSVRGYEQYF.

The chain joins TRBV19 to TRBJ1-1; D is possibly TRBD1 (6 bases). The CDR3 is 15 amino acids. Germline CDR1 reads LNHDA; CDR2 reads SQIVND (reference sequence). V was trimmed by 3 bases and J by 4 bases, leaving 15 bases between them. The CDR3 DNA sequence: TGTGCCAGTAGTATCTCGGGGGGGGCCAGCACTGAAGCTTTCTTT. Translated, it gives CASSISGGASTEAFF.

This sequence joins TRBV5-1 and TRBJ2-7; 13 bases fit TRBD2. This CDR3 is 15 amino acids long. J lost 2 bases, V lost 5 bases, and 4 bases had no gene match. Germline-derived CDR1 and CDR2 are SGHRS and YFSETQ. DNA for the CDR3: TGCGCCAGCAGAGGTGGGACTAGCGGGGCCTACGAGCAGTACTTC. Translation gives CASRGGTSGAYEQYF.

This chain connects TRBV5-1 to TRBJ1-2, with 7 nucleotides matching TRBD1. The CDR3 runs to 14 residues. Germline CDR1 is SGHRS and CDR2 is YFSETQ. Unmatched junction bases numbered 10, after V lost 4 bases and J lost 7 bases. The CDR3 is CASSPSRQGGGYTF. CDR3 nucleotide sequence: TGCGCCAGCAGCCCCTCTCGACAGGGAGGTGGCTACACCTTC.